The T cell receptor (beta chain) described here comes from a study of cytomegalovirus exposure and HLA in healthy donors. This CDR3 region has 15 residues. The ends lost 1 base at V and 3 bases at J; junction bases unmatched: 4. From germline, CDR1 is SGHRS and CDR2 YFSETQ. Repertoires were generated with immunoSEQ multiplex PCR, while TCRdb's copy carries only in-frame clones and drops some. The table includes roughly 200,000 clones, about 81% detected once. This receptor was obtained from a woman in her 30s in good health and CMV-seronegative. This chain uses TRBV5-1 with TRBJ2-1; 7 positions match TRBD1. The sample taken for sequencing was PBMCs. CDR3 in DNA: TGCGCCAGCAGCTTGAGACAGGGAAGCTACAATGAGCAGTTCTTC. Amino acid sequence: CASSLRQGSYNEQFF.